These 26 T cell receptor beta chains share one sample of origin, sequenced in a study of T cell changes during pregnancy in multiple sclerosis. Sequencing was performed with immunoSEQ multiplex PCR; in TCRdb, only in-frame clones are kept and a portion is missing. The sample records around 96,000 clones, about 93% being singletons. Source: peripheral blood, taken after pregnancy. These receptors originate from a female donor in good health, enrolled as a control in a pregnancy study.

The CDR3 DNA reads TGTGCCAGCAAGGAGGTAGCGGACACAGATACGCAGTATTTT. This sequence encodes CASKEVADTDTQYF. The chain employs TRBV6-1 and TRBJ2-3, with D possibly TRBD2 on 6 matching bases. Germline CDR1 is MNHNS and CDR2 is SASEGT. This CDR3 has 14 amino acids. V dropped 7 bases and J dropped 2 bases, with 13 bases sitting between them.

The genes are TRBV6-1 and TRBJ2-5, with 9 bases identical to TRBD1. The CDR3 contains 13 residues. With 10 bases clipped from V and 2 bases from J, the junction kept 5 bases outside the gene matches. Germline CDR1 and CDR2: MNHNS and SASEGT. The CDR3 coding sequence is TGTGCCACCTTACAGGGGGCGCAAGAGACCCAGTACTTC. Protein product: CATLQGAQETQYF.

V gene TRBV28 combines with J gene TRBJ1-1; the D gene is possibly TRBD1 (6 bases). V was cut by 3 bases and J by 0 bases, with 20 bases left in between. The CDR3 has 18 residues. From germline, CDR1 is MDHEN and CDR2 SYDVKM. CDR3 sequence reads: CASSFVVWDKRLNTEAFF. The DNA for the CDR3 is TGTGCCAGCAGTTTCGTTGTATGGGACAAAAGATTGAACACTGAAGCTTTCTTT. The full variable domain, completed using reference TRBV28 and TRBJ1-1, is DVKVTQSSRYLVKRTGEKVFLECVQDMDHENMFWYRQDPGLGLRLIYFSYDVKMKEKGDIPEGYSVSREKKERFSLILESASTNQTSMYLCASSFVVWDKRLNTEAFFGQGTRLTVV.

This chain uses TRBV5-1 with TRBJ2-3, with 7 bases fitting TRBD1. Unmatched junction bases numbered 2, after V lost 2 bases and J lost 2 bases. CDR3 length: 14 residues. CDR1 is SGHRS and CDR2 is YFSETQ in the germline V gene. CDR3 region: CASSFGQDTDTQYF. DNA of the CDR3: TGCGCCAGCAGCTTCGGACAGGACACAGATACGCAGTATTTT.

V usage is TRBV18 and J usage is TRBJ2-2, with TRBD1 matching 9 bases. Germline lookup yields CDR1 KGHSH and CDR2 LQKENI. The CDR3 consists of 15 residues. Losses at the gene ends were 5 bases for V and 5 bases for J; bases not matched to a gene: 6. CDR3 region: CASSAGTGKTGELFF. CDR3 DNA: TGTGCCAGCTCAGCCGGGACAGGGAAGACCGGGGAGCTGTTTTTT.

This rearrangement joins TRBV19 to TRBJ1-2; no clear D. V lost 4 bases and J 0 bases, leaving 12 bases between the germline ends. Per germline, CDR1 LNHDA and CDR2 SQIVND (reference sequence). The CDR3 loop spans 15 amino acids. This chain's CDR3 is CASSRQKTTNYGYTF. CDR3 sequence (DNA): TGTGCCAGTAGTAGGCAGAAGACTACTAACTATGGCTACACCTTC. Filled out from reference TRBV19 and TRBJ1-2, the complete variable domain reads DGGITQSPKYLFRKEGQNVTLSCEQNLNHDAMYWYRQDPGQGLRLIYYSQIVNDFQKGDIAEGYSVSREKKESFPLTVTSAQKNPTAFYLCASSRQKTTNYGYTFGSGTRLTVV.

The gene calls are TRBV27 and TRBJ2-1; a weak D match, TRBD2 (7 bases). The ends were cut back, 4 bases at V and 9 bases at J, with 19 bases in the middle. The CDR3 extends over 15 amino acids. Germline V gene lookup returns CDR1 MNHEY and CDR2 SMNVEV (reference sequence). The CDR3 bases are TGTGCCAGCAGTTCCGCTGGACTAGGGGGAGGTGAGCAGTTCTTC. Its translation: CASSSAGLGGGEQFF.

V gene TRBV5-1 combines with J gene TRBJ1-4; D is unclear. Germline loops: CDR1 SGHRS, CDR2 YFSETQ. This CDR3 region has 16 residues. V gave up 6 bases and J gave up 0 bases, with 15 bases separating them. The CDR3 nucleotides read TGCGCCAGCAACACTAGCACAGCCTCAACTAATGAAAAACTGTTTTTT. Encoded protein: CASNTSTASTNEKLFF.

V gene TRBV4-1 combines with J gene TRBJ2-2; 12 bases match TRBD1. This CDR3 contains 16 residues. J lost 3 bases, V lost 3 bases, and 2 bases had no gene match. The germline CDR1 and CDR2 sequences are MGHRA and YSYEKL. CDR3 region: CASSQGQGAYTGELFF. For the CDR3, the DNA is TGCGCCAGCAGCCAGGGACAGGGGGCTTACACCGGGGAGCTGTTTTTT.

V and J are TRBV28 and TRBJ2-7; D possibly corresponds to TRBD1 (5 bases). The CDR3 contains 14 residues. Per germline, CDR1 MDHEN and CDR2 SYDVKM. The V gene lost 2 bases and the J gene lost 2 bases, with 10 bases spanning the gap. In nucleotides, the CDR3 is TGTGCCAGCAGTTTAGGACAAGGTCCCTACGAGCAGTACTTC. This gives the protein CASSLGQGPYEQYF.

This clone occurred once. The chain employs TRBV6-5 and TRBJ1-1, with D perhaps TRBD1 (6 bases). The CDR3 contains 15 residues. Per germline, CDR1 MNHEY and CDR2 SVGAGI. Between the trimmed V and J ends, which lost 5 bases and 1 base, there was a span of 14 bases. The CDR3, as DNA: TGTGCCAGCAGTCCTCGGACAGCCGCGAACACTGAAGCTTTCTTT. It encodes CASSPRTAANTEAFF.

V gene TRBV6-6 combines with J gene TRBJ1-1, with D uncertain. There are 12 residues in the CDR3. Trimming left V 7 bases short and J 1 base short, with 7 bases between. The germline V gene encodes CDR1 MNHNY and CDR2 SVGAGI (reference sequence). The CDR3, as DNA: TGTGCCAGCATCCGGGAGAACACTGAAGCTTTCTTT. Protein sequence: CASIRENTEAFF.

The CDR3, as DNA: TGTGCCAGCAGTGCCGGACTACTGAACACCGGGGAGCTGTTTTTT. Translation gives CASSAGLLNTGELFF. V and J are TRBV6-5 and TRBJ2-2; TRBD2 is a possible D gene (6 bases). The CDR3 has 15 residues. Between the trimmed V and J ends, which lost 5 bases and 1 base, there was a span of 11 bases. Germline CDR1 reads MNHEY; CDR2 reads SVGAGI.

This sequence joins TRBV4-1 and TRBJ2-7, with TRBD2 identical over 8 bases. The V gene's germline CDR1 is MGHRA and CDR2 YSYEKL. The CDR3 has 15 amino acids. The V segment lost 0 bases and the J segment 2 bases; nucleotides outside the gene matches: 3. The CDR3 here is CASSQELAETYEQYF. In DNA form, the CDR3 reads TGCGCCAGCAGCCAAGAACTAGCGGAGACCTACGAGCAGTACTTC.

J is TRBJ2-2 and V is TRBV6-5; TRBD2 agrees at 7 bases. Losses at the gene ends were 3 bases for V and 5 bases for J; bases not matched to a gene: 6. Germline lookup yields CDR1 MNHEY and CDR2 SVGAGI. This CDR3 is built from 15 residues. The CDR3 reads CASSYGLAETGELFF. CDR3 sequence (DNA): TGTGCCAGCAGTTATGGGCTAGCGGAAACCGGGGAGCTGTTTTTT.

This clone was recorded only once. The chain is built from TRBV28 and TRBJ2-4; D is unresolved. V shed 3 bases and J shed 2 bases, with 5 bases lying between them. The CDR3 has 13 residues. Germline V lookup: CDR1 MDHEN, CDR2 SYDVKM. CDR3 region: CASSFGTKNIQYF. CDR3 sequence (DNA): TGTGCCAGCAGTTTCGGTACCAAAAACATTCAGTACTTC. The entire variable domain, with the rest obtained from reference TRBV28 and TRBJ2-4, is as follows: DVKVTQSSRYLVKRTGEKVFLECVQDMDHENMFWYRQDPGLGLRLIYFSYDVKMKEKGDIPEGYSVSREKKERFSLILESASTNQTSMYLCASSFGTKNIQYFGAGTRLSVL.

The V gene is TRBV4-1, the J gene TRBJ2-7; D is possibly TRBD1 (6 bases). Germline V gene data show CDR1 as MGHRA and CDR2 as YSYEKL. The CDR3 covers 18 residues. Trimming stripped 4 bases from V and 4 bases from J, with 26 bases between. The CDR3 loop is CASSRLTPQGFLSYEQYF. The CDR3 bases are TGCGCCAGCAGCCGGCTTACCCCTCAGGGGTTTTTGAGTTACGAGCAGTACTTC.

V gene TRBV28 combines with J gene TRBJ2-3; a weak D match, TRBD1 (6 bases). Germline V gene lookup returns CDR1 MDHEN and CDR2 SYDVKM. The V end was cut by 1 base, the J end by 10 bases, with 12 bases between. The CDR3 is 13 amino acids. CDR3 in DNA: TGTGCCAGCAGTTTATCCGACAGGACCGCGCAGTATTTT. This translates into CASSLSDRTAQYF.

The genes are TRBV15 and TRBJ1-5; 10 nucleotides match TRBD1. Trimming removed 1 base from V and 4 bases from J; junction bases left unmatched: 4. This CDR3 has 16 amino acids. CDR1 LNHNV and CDR2 YYDKDF come from the germline V gene (reference sequence). The CDR3 sequence: CATSRAGTGENQPQHF. The CDR3 DNA reads as TGTGCCACCAGCAGAGCCGGGACAGGGGAAAATCAGCCCCAGCATTTT.

V and J are TRBV18 and TRBJ1-2; a weak D match, TRBD1 (6 bases). V was pared by 3 bases and J by 6 bases, with 23 bases between. There are 17 residues in the CDR3. The V gene's germline CDR1 is KGHSH and CDR2 LQKENI. The CDR3 protein is CASSPALWDNSGDGYTF. In DNA form, the CDR3 reads TGTGCCAGCTCACCGGCTCTCTGGGACAACTCTGGGGATGGCTACACCTTC. Based on the CDR3 plus reference TRBV18 and TRBJ1-2, the full variable domain is NAGVMQNPRHLVRRRGQEARLRCSPMKGHSHVYWYRQLPEEGLKFMVYLQKENIIDESGMPKERFSAEFPKEGPSILRIQQVVRGDSAAYFCASSPALWDNSGDGYTFGSGTRLTVV.

The chain has TRBV10-3 and TRBJ2-3, with 8 bases lining up with TRBD2. CDR1 is ENHRY, CDR2 SYGVKD, per germline. CDR3 length: 15 residues. Trimming took 2 bases from V and 1 from J; bases not matched to a gene: 2. The chain's CDR3 is CAISETSGRTDTQYF. As DNA, the CDR3 is TGTGCCATCAGTGAGACTAGCGGACGCACAGATACGCAGTATTTT.

J is TRBJ2-7 and V is TRBV7-9; TRBD2 aligns across 13 bases. Trimming took 5 bases from V and 3 from J; bases not matched to a gene: 7. The CDR3 extends over 16 amino acids. CDR1 and CDR2 from the germline V gene are SEHNR and FQNEAQ (reference sequence). The chain's CDR3 is CASSVEGLAGNYEQYF. CDR3 sequence (DNA): TGTGCCAGCAGCGTCGAGGGACTAGCGGGAAACTACGAGCAGTACTTC.

This chain joins TRBV14 and TRBJ2-7; D is perhaps TRBD2 (6 bases). Deletions cut 3 bases from V and 4 bases from J, with 16 bases between. The CDR3 is 15 residues long. Germline V CDR1 and CDR2: SGHDN, FVKESK. The CDR3 sequence is CASSQNRRERYEQYF. DNA of the CDR3: TGTGCCAGCAGCCAGAATCGTCGGGAGAGGTACGAGCAGTACTTC.

The rearrangement uses TRBV28 and TRBJ2-3, with D maybe TRBD1 (6 bases). The germline V and J ends were trimmed by 6 bases and 2 bases, with 18 bases remaining between them. The CDR3 is 16 residues long. CDR1 MDHEN and CDR2 SYDVKM come from the germline V gene. The CDR3 DNA reads TGTGCCAGCAGCACCCCCCAACAGGGACCCACAGATACGCAGTATTTT. It codes for CASSTPQQGPTDTQYF.

The chain carries TRBV6-6 and TRBJ1-1; D perhaps matches TRBD1 (6 bases). V lost 0 bases and J 7 bases, leaving 18 bases between the germline ends. The CDR3 totals 16 residues. Germline V gives CDR1 MNHNY, CDR2 SVGAGI (reference sequence). The DNA for the CDR3 is TGTGCCAGCAGTTACTCTACCGGGACATCGGCTAATGAAGCTTTCTTT. Encoded protein: CASSYSTGTSANEAFF.

This clone appeared once. This sequence joins TRBV6-5 and TRBJ1-2, with 7 bases matching TRBD1. The V gene's germline CDR1 is MNHEY and CDR2 SVGAGI. After removal of 6 bases from V and 7 bases from J, the junction contained 11 bases not matched to a gene. CDR3 length: 14 residues. The CDR3 DNA sequence: TGTGCCAGCAGAGAACTAGGGGGCCTAGGTGGCTACACCTTC. This gives the protein CASRELGGLGGYTF.